The table lists the clone carrying this T cell receptor beta chain with many counts. Its antigen is still unknown. TCRdb re-called the 5' RACE reads with MiXCR, one entry per CDR3 protein. The sample holds about 69,000 distinct CDR3 sequences, approximately 5% seen once. The record originates from a study of CD8 T cells in ankylosing spondylitis. The germline V and J ends were trimmed by 6 bases and 1 base, with 11 bases remaining between them. Per the germline V gene, CDR1 is DFQATT and CDR2 is SNEGSKA (reference sequence). CDR3 length: 13 residues. The study's findings and limits: Made up of eight highly homologous variants, a TCR beta motif appeared characteristic of ankylosing spondylitis blood.

The specimen was blood, either unsorted or a sorted T cell fraction (not recorded which). The chain combines TRBV20-1 with TRBJ2-3; maybe TRBD2 (6 bases). The origin of this receptor is a male donor with ankylosing spondylitis or in good health (not recorded which). CDR3 coding DNA: TGCAGTGCCTGGGACTCCCGCACAGATACGCAGTATTTT. It encodes CSAWDSRTDTQYF.